Listed here are 6 T cell receptor beta chains from one sample, sequenced in a study of neurological immune-mediated disorders. TCRdb reprocessed the 5' RACE reads with MiXCR, giving one entry per CDR3 protein. This sample carries some 60,000 distinct CDR3 sequences, around 11% of them seen once, and the ten largest clones take less than 8%. The sample's time point: longitudinal time-point 1 (baseline). The sample comprised PBMCs. The receptors were sampled from a male donor with HTLV-1-associated myelopathy (HAM/TSP).

This clonotype was seen at least ten times. V and J are TRBV10-3 and TRBJ2-2, with D possibly TRBD1 on 6 matching bases. The germline CDR1 and CDR2 sequences are ENHRY and SYGVKD. Trimming removed 3 bases at V and 4 bases at J, with 39 bases between. CDR3 length equals 24 residues. DNA of the CDR3: TGTGCCATCAGTGATCGAGAAGGACCCTCTCCTCAATCCACCCAGACAGGCCCCACCGGGGAGCTGTTTTTT. It codes for CAISDREGPSPQSTQTGPTGELFF.

This clonotype was seen at least ten times. This chain joins TRBV7-2 and TRBJ2-1, with D perhaps matching TRBD1 (5 bases). Trimming took off 5 bases at V and 5 bases at J, with 10 bases between the two ends. The CDR3 runs to 13 residues. Germline lookup yields CDR1 SGHTA and CDR2 FQGNSA. CDR3 sequence reads: CASSLDRHNEQFF. CDR3 DNA: TGTGCCAGCAGCCTTGACAGACACAATGAGCAGTTCTTC. Supplemented by reference TRBV7-2 and TRBJ2-1, the full variable domain reads GAGVSQSPSNKVTEKGKDVELRCDPISGHTALYWYRQSLGQGLEFLIYFQGNSAPDKSGLPSDRFSAERTGGSVSTLTIQRTQQEDSAVYLCASSLDRHNEQFFGPGTRLTVL.

This clonotype was detected many times. J is TRBJ2-2 and V is TRBV9, with no clear D. The CDR3 extends over 13 amino acids. Germline V gene lookup returns CDR1 SGDLS and CDR2 YYNGEE. The V and J ends lost 0 bases and 3 bases respectively, with 3 bases between them. The DNA of the CDR3 is TGTGCCAGCAGCGTAGCGGACACCGGGGAGCTGTTTTTT. Translated: CASSVADTGELFF.

This clonotype was seen ten or more times. The rearrangement links TRBV7-9 to TRBJ2-1, with TRBD1 matching 8 bases. Germline V gene data show CDR1 as SEHNR and CDR2 as FQNEAQ (reference sequence). This CDR3 spans 15 amino acids. V lost 5 bases, J lost 7 bases, and 10 bases stayed unmatched. The CDR3 DNA is TGTGCCAGCAGCCCTGCGGACAGGGAACGGAATGAGCAGTTCTTC. It encodes CASSPADRERNEQFF.

Ten or more counts support this clonotype. The chain is built from TRBV5-1 and TRBJ1-1, with no clear D. This CDR3 comprises 16 residues. The V end lost 0 bases, the J end lost 3 bases, and 15 bases lay between the germline ends. Germline assignment: CDR1 SGHRS and CDR2 YFSETQ. DNA for the CDR3: TGCGCCAGCAGCTTGGCTGATAGGCGGGGAGACACTGAAGCTTTCTTT. Translated: CASSLADRRGDTEAFF.

This clonotype was recorded many times. The chain is built from TRBV7-2 and TRBJ1-1; TRBD1 aligns across 7 bases. Germline CDR1 and CDR2: SGHTA and FQGNSA. The CDR3 has 17 amino acids. V was pared by 5 bases and J by 0 bases, with 12 bases of the junction left unmatched. The CDR3 DNA sequence: TGTGCCAGCAGCCCGGGAATGGAGGGGGCCCTGAACACTGAAGCTTTCTTT. It specifies CASSPGMEGALNTEAFF.